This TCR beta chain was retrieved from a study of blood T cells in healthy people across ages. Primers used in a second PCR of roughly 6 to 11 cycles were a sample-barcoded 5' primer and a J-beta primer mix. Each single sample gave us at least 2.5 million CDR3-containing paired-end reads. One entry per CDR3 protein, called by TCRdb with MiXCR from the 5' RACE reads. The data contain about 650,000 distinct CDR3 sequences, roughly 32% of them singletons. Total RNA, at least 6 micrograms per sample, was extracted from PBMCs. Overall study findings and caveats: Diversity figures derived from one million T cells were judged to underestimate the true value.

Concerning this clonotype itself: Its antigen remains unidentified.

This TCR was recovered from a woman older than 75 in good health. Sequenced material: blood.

The CDR3 region is CASSATQGGSTEAFF. DNA of the CDR3: TGTGCCAGCAGCGCGACACAGGGAGGGAGCACTGAAGCTTTCTTT. The chain links TRBV9 to TRBJ1-1; a weak D match, TRBD1 (6 bases). Trimming took 3 bases from V and 4 from J, leaving 16 bases between them. In germline, CDR1 is SGDLS, CDR2 YYNGEE. The CDR3 loop spans 15 amino acids.